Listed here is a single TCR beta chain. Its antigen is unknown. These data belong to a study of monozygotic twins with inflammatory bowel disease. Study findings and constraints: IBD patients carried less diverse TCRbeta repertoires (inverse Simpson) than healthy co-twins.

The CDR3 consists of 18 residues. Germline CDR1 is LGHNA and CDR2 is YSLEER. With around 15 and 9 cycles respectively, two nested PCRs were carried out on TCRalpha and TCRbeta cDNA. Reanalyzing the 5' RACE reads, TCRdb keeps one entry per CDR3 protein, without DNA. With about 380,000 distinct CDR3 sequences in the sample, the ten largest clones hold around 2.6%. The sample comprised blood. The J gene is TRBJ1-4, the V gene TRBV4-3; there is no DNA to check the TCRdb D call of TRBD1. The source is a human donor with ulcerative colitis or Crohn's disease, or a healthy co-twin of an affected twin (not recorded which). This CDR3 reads CASSQDHRGGTEEEKLFF.